This T cell receptor (beta chain) was found in a study of T cell repertoires in cytomegalovirus infection. Looking at the study overall: Indicated by public TCR beta signatures were CMV infection and matching HLA type.

TCRdb reprocessed the reads via MiXCR and lists one record per CDR3 protein. The sample shows some 230,000 distinct CDR3 sequences, roughly 20% of them seen only once. The CDR3 loop spans 14 amino acids. V was pared by 3 bases and J by 7 bases, with 14 bases between. Germline V gives CDR1 SGHDT, CDR2 YYEEEE. Comments on this clonotype: This may stem from a read error, because a much larger clone lies one nucleotide away.

The sample comprised CD8+ T cells from PBMCs. The chain has TRBV5-6 and TRBJ1-5, with a possible D match to TRBD1 (5 bases). This sequence originates from a human donor in good health (CMV status not recorded). Some clones in this sample may be carry-over from other donors' samples. CDR3 sequence: CASSWRGIGQPQHF. The CDR3, as DNA: TGTGCCAGCAGCTGGAGGGGAATTGGCCAGCCCCAGCATTTT.